This TCR beta chain came from a study of T cell repertoires in cytomegalovirus infection. Overall study: Carrying CMV and the relevant HLA type showed in public TCR beta signatures. The study, taken as a whole, reports: CMV carriers having the relevant HLA were flagged by cumulative public TCR beta family frequency. CMV-specific TCR beta clonotypes restricted by HLA-C were the ones dominating the ex vivo response.

TCRdb reprocessed the reads with MiXCR, giving one entry per CDR3 protein. The repertoire has some 440,000 distinct CDR3 sequences, approximately 33% of them found once; the top ten carry around 13%. Deletions cut 5 bases from V and 7 bases from J, with 18 bases between. Germline loops: CDR1 SGHTA, CDR2 FQGNSA. This CDR3 region has 14 residues. This clonotype appeared many times. The antigen is not known. This chain links TRBV7-2 with TRBJ2-7; maybe TRBD2 (7 bases). Sequences were obtained from PBMCs. The TCR comes from a human donor in good health (CMV status not recorded). Some clones in this sample may be carry-over from other donors' samples. The CDR3, as DNA: TGTGCCAGCAGCCTCCCCGGGGGGCCCGGAGAGCAGTACTTC. Encoded protein: CASSLPGGPGEQYF.